Shown below are 12 T cell receptor beta chains from a single sample sequenced in a study of blood T cells in healthy people across ages (dated by TCRdb to the mid-2010s). The library was produced with 5' RACE. A second PCR of roughly 6 to 12 cycles was run with a J-beta primer mix and a sample-barcoded 5' primer. TCRdb reprocessed the public reads (quality trimming at Q25 with fastp, clone calling with MiXCR) and kept in-frame beta chains. All rows with the same CDR3 protein become a single entry with the most common DNA and genes. The sample table records fewer than 2 million distinct CDR3 sequences; 30% to 40% of these occur just once. The ten largest clones take up approximately 22% of the sample. Sequencing was done on a sample of blood. The receptors shown here come from a human donor in good health.

This CDR3 is CASSSRAQRGEQYF. Written as DNA, the CDR3 is TGTGCCAGCAGCTCCAGAGCCCAGCGGGGCGAGCAGTACTTC. The genes are TRBV7-6 and TRBJ2-7; 7 nucleotides agree with TRBD2. This CDR3 spans 14 amino acids. Germline loops: CDR1 SGHVS, CDR2 FNYEAQ. Trimming took 4 bases from V and 6 from J; bases not matched to a gene: 9.

In its sample, this clonotype was seen a few times. The chain joins TRBV20-1 to TRBJ2-1, with a weak D call TRBD1 (6 bases). Germline values: CDR1 DFQATT, CDR2 SNEGSKA (reference sequence). The CDR3 is 14 amino acids. V lost 7 bases and J 4 bases, leaving 17 bases between the germline ends. CDR3 protein: CSVLQGTNYNEQFF. In nucleotides, the CDR3 is TGCAGTGTTCTACAGGGTACGAATTACAATGAGCAGTTCTTC.

This clonotype was observed a few times. This rearrangement joins TRBV7-2 to TRBJ2-5, with 7 bases fitting TRBD1. Unmatched junction bases numbered 8, after V lost 2 bases and J lost 11 bases. Germline-derived CDR1 and CDR2 are SGHTA and FQGNSA. This CDR3 comprises 13 residues. CDR3 loop: CASSLRVQQGQYF. In nucleotides, the CDR3 is TGTGCCAGCAGCTTACGGGTCCAACAGGGGCAGTACTTC. Using reference TRBV7-2 and TRBJ2-5 for the parts outside the CDR3, the full variable domain is GAGVSQSPSNKVTEKGKDVELRCDPISGHTALYWYRQSLGQGLEFLIYFQGNSAPDKSGLPSDRFSAERTGGSVSTLTIQRTQQEDSAVYLCASSLRVQQGQYFGPGTRLLVL.

Only a few counts were recorded for this clonotype. V usage is TRBV9 and J usage is TRBJ2-7, with 8 bases identical to TRBD1. V trimming: 0 bases; J trimming: 3 bases; junction bases outside the gene matches: 5. Germline CDR1 reads SGDLS; CDR2 reads YYNGEE. The CDR3 has 15 amino acids. The CDR3, as DNA: TGTGCCAGCAGCGTAGACGCAGGGGGCATCTACGAGCAGTACTTC. It is translated as CASSVDAGGIYEQYF.

This chain connects TRBV7-2 to TRBJ2-3; D remains unclear. V gave up 1 base and J gave up 0 bases, with 8 bases separating them. CDR1 is SGHTA and CDR2 is FQGNSA in the germline V gene. The CDR3 has 15 amino acids. Here the CDR3 DNA reads TGTGCCAGCAGCTTAGATAACCCGAGCACAGATACGCAGTATTTT. Translated: CASSLDNPSTDTQYF.

The genes are TRBV7-2 and TRBJ2-7; D is ambiguous. Germline CDR1 reads SGHTA; CDR2 reads FQGNSA. The length of the CDR3 is 12 residues. Trimming left V 4 bases short and J 4 bases short, with 8 bases between. The CDR3 protein is CASSSDHYEQYF. DNA for the CDR3: TGTGCCAGCAGCTCCGACCATTACGAGCAGTACTTC.

This clonotype was observed a handful of times. The chain employs TRBV6-5 and TRBJ2-3; 9 bases fit TRBD1. The CDR3 sequence is 16 residues long. The J segment lost 4 bases and the V segment lost 6 bases, leaving 11 bases of the junction unmatched. Germline V CDR1 and CDR2: MNHEY, SVGAGI. The chain's CDR3 is CASSYNQDRGPDTQYF. The CDR3 DNA reads as TGTGCCAGCAGCTATAATCAGGACAGGGGTCCAGATACGCAGTATTTT.

This chain links TRBV7-9 with TRBJ1-1; tentative D call: TRBD1 (5 bases). This CDR3 is 12 amino acids long. V was cut by 5 bases and J by 11 bases, with 15 bases left in between. Germline CDR1 and CDR2: SEHNR and FQNEAQ (reference sequence). CDR3 region: CASSPTRQNAFF. Here the CDR3 DNA reads TGTGCCAGCAGCCCAACTCGACAGAATGCTTTCTTT.

The rearrangement uses TRBV28 and TRBJ1-2; D is ambiguous. V was shortened by 5 bases and J by 8 bases, with 21 bases between the two germline ends. Germline V gene data show CDR1 as MDHEN and CDR2 as SYDVKM. The length of the CDR3 is 15 residues. Here the CDR3 reads CASSRGPRRNWGYTF. The DNA of the CDR3 is TGTGCCAGCAGTAGAGGGCCACGGCGGAATTGGGGCTACACCTTC.

The genes are TRBV20-1 and TRBJ1-5, with D uncertain. Trimming stripped 4 bases from V and 6 bases from J, with 13 bases between. Germline V gene data show CDR1 as DFQATT and CDR2 as SNEGSKA (reference sequence). The length of the CDR3 is 13 residues. CDR3 DNA sequence: TGCAGTGCTACCCGGGGTGAGAGTCAGCCCCAGCATTTT. This sequence encodes CSATRGESQPQHF.

The count of this clonotype is one. A much larger clone differs from this one at a single base, so this may be a read error. The rearrangement links TRBV9 to TRBJ2-6; D is unresolved. Trimming cost V 6 bases and J 0 bases, with 7 bases left between them. From germline, CDR1 is SGDLS and CDR2 YYNGEE. This CDR3 is 14 amino acids long. The CDR3 spells CASNASSGANVLTF. CDR3 in DNA: TGTGCCAGCAACGCAAGCTCTGGGGCCAACGTCCTGACTTTC. Looking up the rest from reference TRBV9 and TRBJ2-6 gives the full variable domain: DSGVTQTPKHLITATGQRVTLRCSPRSGDLSVYWYQQSLDQGLQFLIQYYNGEERAKGNILERFSAQQFPDLHSELNLSSLELGDSALYFCASNASSGANVLTFGAGSRLTVL.

The chain recombines TRBV29-1 with TRBJ2-1; 8 positions agree with TRBD2. CDR1 and CDR2 (germline): SQVTM, ANQGSEA. V was pared by 8 bases and J by 6 bases, with 9 bases of the junction left unmatched. The CDR3 totals 13 residues. The CDR3 DNA reads as TGCAGCTTAAGGGGACTAGTACGCAATGAGCAGTTCTTC. Translated: CSLRGLVRNEQFF.